This TCR beta chain was documented in a study of blood T cell repertoires in COVID-19. This table comes from immunoSEQ multiplex PCR, and its TCRdb copy is limited to in-frame clones, with some not included. The sample shows 100,000 or so clones, around four fifths of them seen only once. The CDR3 runs 13 residues. Between the trimmed V and J ends, which lost 8 bases and 10 bases, there was a span of 15 bases. CDR1 is MDHEN and CDR2 is SYDVKM in the germline V gene. This clonotype originated in a man aged 45-60 years with active or convalescent COVID-19. The sequencing sample was made of peripheral blood. The rearrangement joins TRBV28 to TRBJ1-6; D call uncertain. CDR3 in amino acids: CASGPQIGSPLHF. The CDR3 DNA is TGTGCCAGCGGGCCACAGATCGGATCACCCCTCCACTTT.